These 12 T cell receptor beta chains were sequenced from one sample in a study of neoadjuvant anti-PD-1 for oral cavity cancer. TCRdb keeps only in-frame clones here, not all; method: immunoSEQ multiplex PCR. Of roughly 46,000 clones listed, approximately 80% are singletons. Time point of the sample: after neoadjuvant nivolumab, at surgical resection. The starting material was PBMCs, obtained after nivolumab (anti-PD-1) treatment. The origin of the receptors is a person between 35 and 79 years old with oral cavity squamous cell carcinoma.

V gene TRBV5-4 combines with J gene TRBJ2-1, with 10 bases matching TRBD2. Germline trimming cut 2 bases from V and 5 bases from J; bases unmatched to any gene: 4. This CDR3 has 15 amino acids. Germline V gene sequence: CDR1 SGHNT, CDR2 YYREEE (reference sequence). CDR3 protein: CASSLQLAGNNEQFF. CDR3 coding DNA: TGTGCCAGCAGCTTACAACTAGCGGGGAACAATGAGCAGTTCTTC.

The V call is TRBV6-1, the J call TRBJ2-7; no reliable D call. Germline V gives CDR1 MNHNS, CDR2 SASEGT. The germline V and J ends were trimmed by 2 bases and 1 base, with 12 bases remaining between them. This CDR3 region has 15 residues. In DNA, the CDR3 is TGTGCCAGCAGTGAAAGCCTCATAAGATCCTACGAGCAGTACTTC. Amino acids: CASSESLIRSYEQYF.

This chain joins TRBV9 and TRBJ1-2, with a tentative D call TRBD1 (5 bases). Trimming stripped 4 bases from V and 1 base from J, with 11 bases between. This CDR3 has 14 amino acids. Per the germline V gene, CDR1 is SGDLS and CDR2 is YYNGEE. The chain's CDR3 is CASSPGRFNYGYTF. Written as DNA, the CDR3 is TGTGCCAGCAGCCCGGGACGGTTTAACTATGGCTACACCTTC.

V is TRBV2 and J is TRBJ2-3; 7 positions agree with TRBD2. J was trimmed by 5 bases and V by 7 bases; bases with no gene match: 6. Germline lookup yields CDR1 SNHLY and CDR2 FYNNEI. CDR3 length equals 13 residues. The CDR3 sequence is CASKSGAEDTQYF. CDR3 sequence (DNA): TGTGCCAGCAAGAGCGGGGCCGAAGATACGCAGTATTTT.

The rearrangement links TRBV5-1 to TRBJ2-3, with D possibly being TRBD2 (6 bases). The CDR3 runs 13 residues. V was trimmed by 3 bases and J by 3 bases, leaving 8 bases between them. Germline loops: CDR1 SGHRS, CDR2 YFSETQ. CDR3 DNA: TGCGCCAGCAGCTCCCGGGAGACAGATACGCAGTATTTT. This encodes CASSSRETDTQYF.

J is TRBJ2-5 and V is TRBV6-1; 8 nucleotides agree with TRBD1. The CDR3 extends over 13 amino acids. Losses at the gene ends were 7 bases for V and 2 bases for J; bases not matched to a gene: 3. Germline V gene sequence: CDR1 MNHNS, CDR2 SASEGT. The CDR3 nucleotides read TGTGCCAGCACCGGGACAGGACAAGAGACCCAGTACTTC. Its translation: CASTGTGQETQYF.

The sample holds one count of this clone. The chain is built from TRBV28 and TRBJ2-2; 9 nucleotides match TRBD2. The length of the CDR3 is 15 residues. With V trimmed by 2 bases and J by 7 bases, 5 bases remained unmatched. Germline V gene data show CDR1 as MDHEN and CDR2 as SYDVKM. This CDR3 is CASSLVLAGLGELFF. The CDR3 DNA reads as TGTGCCAGCAGTTTAGTCCTAGCGGGACTCGGGGAGCTGTTTTTT. The whole variable domain, remainder taken from reference TRBV28 and TRBJ2-2, is DVKVTQSSRYLVKRTGEKVFLECVQDMDHENMFWYRQDPGLGLRLIYFSYDVKMKEKGDIPEGYSVSREKKERFSLILESASTNQTSMYLCASSLVLAGLGELFFGEGSRLTVL.

The chain carries TRBV15 and TRBJ1-4; D uncertain. Between the trimmed V and J ends, which lost 1 base and 3 bases, there was a span of 15 bases. The CDR3 loop spans 17 amino acids. Germline lookup yields CDR1 LNHNV and CDR2 YYDKDF (reference sequence). CDR3 in DNA: TGTGCCACCAGCAGAGGGTCCGGGAAGAAAGCTAATGAAAAACTGTTTTTT. Its protein product is CATSRGSGKKANEKLFF.

J is TRBJ1-3 and V is TRBV7-2, with D hard to call. The CDR3 runs 13 residues. With 1 base removed from V and 4 bases from J, the gap between germline ends came to 5 bases. Germline V CDR1 and CDR2: SGHTA, FQGNSA. The CDR3 reads CASSLVHGNTIYF. CDR3 sequence (DNA): TGTGCCAGCAGCTTAGTGCACGGAAACACCATATATTTT.

The chain recombines TRBV27 with TRBJ1-2; the D gene is possibly TRBD1 (6 bases). With 3 bases removed from V and 6 bases from J, the gap between germline ends came to 14 bases. Germline CDR1 MNHEY, CDR2 SMNVEV (reference sequence). CDR3 length equals 14 residues. CDR3 amino acids: CASSLGWGQNGYTF. The CDR3 DNA is TGTGCCAGCAGTTTGGGGTGGGGGCAGAATGGCTACACCTTC.

The chain uses TRBV19 and TRBJ1-5; the match to TRBD1 covers 7 bases. Germline CDR1 is LNHDA and CDR2 is SQIVND (reference sequence). CDR3 length equals 14 residues. Trimming took 9 bases from V and 0 from J; bases not matched to a gene: 5. CDR3 DNA: TGTGCCAGCCGACAGGGAACTAGCAATCAGCCCCAGCATTTT. The encoded protein is CASRQGTSNQPQHF.

By frequency in the sample, this clone is medium-sized. Here the CDR3 DNA reads TGTGCCAGCAGCCCCGGGGGCTACACTGAAGCTTTCTTT. It codes for CASSPGGYTEAFF. The V gene is TRBV5-6, the J gene TRBJ1-1, with D possibly matching TRBD1 (6 bases). The ends were cut back, 4 bases at V and 3 bases at J, with 10 bases in the middle. The CDR3 sequence is 13 residues long. Per germline, CDR1 SGHDT and CDR2 YYEEEE.